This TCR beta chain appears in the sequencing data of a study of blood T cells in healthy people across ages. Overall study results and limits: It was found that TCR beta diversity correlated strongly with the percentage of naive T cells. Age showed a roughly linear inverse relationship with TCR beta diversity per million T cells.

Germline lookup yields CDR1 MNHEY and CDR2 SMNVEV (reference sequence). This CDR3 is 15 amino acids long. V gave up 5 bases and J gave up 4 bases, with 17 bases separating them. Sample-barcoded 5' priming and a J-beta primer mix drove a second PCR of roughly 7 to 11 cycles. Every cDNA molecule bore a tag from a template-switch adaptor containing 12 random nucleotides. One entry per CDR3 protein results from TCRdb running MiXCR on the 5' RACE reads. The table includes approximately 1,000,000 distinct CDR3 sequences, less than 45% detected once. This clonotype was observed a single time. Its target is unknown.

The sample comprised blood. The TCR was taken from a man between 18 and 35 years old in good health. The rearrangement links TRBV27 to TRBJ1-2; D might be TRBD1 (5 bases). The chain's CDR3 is CASSPRWGGSYGYTF. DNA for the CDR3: TGTGCCAGCAGTCCCCGGTGGGGGGGGAGCTATGGCTACACCTTC.